The 27 T cell receptor beta chains below were found in one sample sequenced in a study of shared clonotypes between healthy human individuals. The assay was immunoSEQ multiplex PCR, and TCRdb's table has in-frame clones only and misses some. The sample yields some 1 million clones, about 74% seen once. Material for sequencing was memory CD4+ T cells sorted from blood. Subset in this sample: CD45RA-negative fraction. These receptors were collected from a man between 18 and 35 years old in good health.

The chain uses TRBV7-2 and TRBJ2-5, with a weak D call TRBD1 (5 bases). Germline V gene data show CDR1 as SGHTA and CDR2 as FQGNSA. There are 14 residues in the CDR3. Trimming shortened V by 4 bases and J by 4 bases, and 13 bases separated the two germline ends. CDR3 DNA sequence: TGTGCCAGCAGCTCCCAGCTCCAGGGAGAGACCCAGTACTTC. Translated: CASSSQLQGETQYF. Drawing the rest from reference TRBV7-2 and TRBJ2-5, the complete variable domain is GAGVSQSPSNKVTEKGKDVELRCDPISGHTALYWYRQSLGQGLEFLIYFQGNSAPDKSGLPSDRFSAERTGGSVSTLTIQRTQQEDSAVYLCASSSQLQGETQYFGPGTRLLVL.

The V and J genes are TRBV19 and TRBJ2-7; no clear D gene. V was clipped by 3 bases and J by 0 bases, with 9 bases between them. Germline CDR1 is LNHDA and CDR2 is SQIVND (reference sequence). The CDR3 has 14 residues. CDR3 protein: CASSIMRSSYEQYF. CDR3 sequence (DNA): TGTGCCAGTAGTATCATGAGGAGCTCCTACGAGCAGTACTTC.

The chain employs TRBV4-3 and TRBJ2-6; either TRBD1 or TRBD2 may supply D (5 bases each). CDR3 length: 16 residues. The germline gives CDR1 LGHNA, CDR2 YSLEER. V shed 0 bases and J shed 4 bases, with 10 bases lying between them. For the CDR3, the DNA is TGCGCCAGCAGCCAAGATCTCGGGGCCGGGGCCAACGTCCTGACTTTC. The encoded protein is CASSQDLGAGANVLTF.

The table lists this clone with a count of one. CDR3 in amino acids: CASKERGAMNTEAFF. In DNA form, the CDR3 reads TGTGCCAGTAAGGAGCGGGGCGCTATGAACACTGAAGCTTTCTTT. The V call is TRBV19, the J call TRBJ1-1; D might be TRBD1 (5 bases). The CDR3 has 15 residues. The V gene lost 7 bases and the J gene lost 0 bases, with 15 bases spanning the gap. Germline-derived CDR1 and CDR2 are LNHDA and SQIVND (reference sequence).

The chain couples TRBV5-1 to TRBJ1-2; the match to TRBD1 covers 10 bases. V lost 2 bases and J lost 4; bases outside the gene matches: 5. CDR1 and CDR2 (germline): SGHRS, YFSETQ. This CDR3 is 15 amino acids long. The CDR3 region has the DNA TGCGCCAGCAGCTTTGTGACAGGGGGCAGCTATGGCTACACCTTC. It specifies CASSFVTGGSYGYTF.

The chain has TRBV2 and TRBJ2-2, with D perhaps TRBD1 (6 bases). V was cut by 5 bases and J by 0 bases, with 10 bases left in between. Germline V lookup: CDR1 SNHLY, CDR2 FYNNEI. This CDR3 is 15 amino acids long. The CDR3 DNA follows: TGTGCCAGCAGTCAGGACAGCCCGAACACCGGGGAGCTGTTTTTT. Encoded protein: CASSQDSPNTGELFF.

The chain links TRBV30 to TRBJ2-1, with 8 bases identical to TRBD2. J lost 7 bases, V lost 7 bases, and 9 bases had no gene match. The CDR3 runs to 13 residues. The germline V gene encodes CDR1 GTSNPN and CDR2 SVGIG (reference sequence). CDR3 loop: CALQGLVGNEQFF. The DNA of the CDR3 is TGTGCCTTGCAGGGACTAGTCGGGAATGAGCAGTTCTTC.

About this clone itself: This likely came from a read error, as a far larger clone is one base away. Other DNA variants within this sample encode the same CDR3. The V and J genes are TRBV6-4 and TRBJ1-1, with D possibly TRBD1 on 5 matching bases. CDR1 MRHNA and CDR2 SNTAGT come from the germline V gene. Trimming took 3 bases from V and 1 from J, leaving 6 bases between them. The CDR3 has 13 residues. The CDR3 sequence: CASSEQENTEAFF. The CDR3 nucleotides read TGTGCCAGCAGTGAACAGGAGAACACTGAAGCTTTCTTT.

The CDR3 DNA reads as TGTGCCAGCAGTGCGCAGGGGGCGATCGGCTATGGCTACACCTTC. This gives the protein CASSAQGAIGYGYTF. This rearrangement joins TRBV27 to TRBJ1-2; 8 bases match TRBD1. CDR1 is MNHEY and CDR2 is SMNVEV in the germline V gene (reference sequence). The CDR3 sequence is 15 residues long. V lost 5 bases, J lost 4 bases, and 9 bases stayed unmatched.

The chain couples TRBV29-1 to TRBJ1-1; 7 nucleotides line up with TRBD1. V trimming: 0 bases; J trimming: 8 bases; junction bases outside the gene matches: 6. There are 13 residues in the CDR3. Looked up from germline, CDR1 is SQVTM and CDR2 is ANQGSEA. The CDR3 loop reads CSVEDVKQGEAFF. CDR3 nucleotides: TGCAGCGTTGAAGATGTCAAACAGGGGGAAGCTTTCTTT. Drawing the rest from reference TRBV29-1 and TRBJ1-1, the complete variable domain is SAVISQKPSRDICQRGTSLTIQCQVDSQVTMMFWYRQQPGQSLTLIATANQGSEATYESGFVIDKFPISRPNLTFSTLTVSNMSPEDSSIYLCSVEDVKQGEAFFGQGTRLTVV.

Worth noting for this clone: The same CDR3 arises from other DNA sequences in this sample as well. This chain links TRBV6-5 with TRBJ1-2, with 10 bases aligning to TRBD1. V lost 5 bases and J lost 2; bases outside the gene matches: 2. CDR1 MNHEY and CDR2 SVGAGI come from the germline V gene. The CDR3 totals 14 residues. The chain's CDR3 is CASSPGQGNYGYTF. The CDR3 nucleotides read TGTGCCAGCAGTCCGGGACAGGGGAACTATGGCTACACCTTC.

Written as DNA, the CDR3 is TGTGCCAGCTCACCTTCCAAGAACTCCTACGAGCAGTACTTC. It is translated as CASSPSKNSYEQYF. This rearrangement joins TRBV18 to TRBJ2-7; D not resolved. The ends were cut back, 3 bases at V and 0 bases at J, with 9 bases in the middle. The germline CDR1 and CDR2 sequences are KGHSH and LQKENI. The CDR3 contains 14 residues.

This chain uses TRBV11-3 with TRBJ1-5; weak D call: TRBD1 (6 bases). There are 17 residues in the CDR3. Trimming stripped 4 bases from V and 0 bases from J, with 16 bases between. Per germline, CDR1 SGHNT and CDR2 YENEEA. CDR3 in amino acids: CASSSTDRHLSNQPQHF. CDR3 nucleotides: TGTGCCAGCAGCTCGACCGACAGGCACCTTAGCAATCAGCCCCAGCATTTT. Supplemented by reference TRBV11-3 and TRBJ1-5, the full variable domain reads EAGVVQSPRYKIIEKKQPVAFWCNPISGHNTLYWYLQNLGQGPELLIRYENEEAVDDSQLPKDRFSAERLKGVDSTLKIQPAELGDSAVYLCASSSTDRHLSNQPQHFGDGTRLSIL.

The chain has TRBV5-1 and TRBJ2-7, with 7 bases aligning to TRBD1. The CDR3 runs to 12 residues. V gave up 3 bases and J gave up 5 bases; unmatched junction bases: 2. Germline loops: CDR1 SGHRS, CDR2 YFSETQ. In DNA form, the CDR3 reads TGCGCCAGCAGCTGGACAGGAGACGAGCAGTACTTC. This sequence encodes CASSWTGDEQYF.

Only a few counts were recorded for this clone. This chain joins TRBV7-2 and TRBJ1-2; 7 positions match TRBD1. V trimming: 5 bases; J trimming: 7 bases; junction bases outside the gene matches: 7. The CDR3 is 13 amino acids. Germline V gives CDR1 SGHTA, CDR2 FQGNSA. The CDR3 protein is CASSIRQGPGYTF. The CDR3 DNA is TGTGCCAGCAGCATAAGACAGGGCCCTGGCTACACCTTC.

The chain joins TRBV10-3 to TRBJ2-2; TRBD2 matches at 9 bases. V lost 11 bases, J lost 5 bases, and 12 bases stayed unmatched. Germline V gene data show CDR1 as ENHRY and CDR2 as SYGVKD. This CDR3 spans 15 amino acids. CDR3 amino acids: CAYQIAGDRTGELFF. In DNA form, the CDR3 reads TGTGCCTACCAGATAGCGGGAGATCGGACCGGGGAGCTGTTTTTT.

The V call is TRBV5-5, the J call TRBJ2-5; the D gene is possibly TRBD2 (5 bases). CDR3 size: 18 residues. V gave up 4 bases and J gave up 5 bases, with 27 bases separating them. Germline CDR1 is SGHKS and CDR2 is YYEKEE (reference sequence). The CDR3 spells CASSPRGGTSPGSETQYF. The CDR3, as DNA: TGTGCCAGCAGCCCCCGGGGTGGCACGTCTCCCGGGTCTGAGACCCAGTACTTC.

This rearrangement joins TRBV19 to TRBJ2-6; TRBD2 might be the D (6 bases). This CDR3 is 18 amino acids long. Deletions cut 1 base from V and 1 base from J, with 14 bases between. Germline V gene lookup returns CDR1 LNHDA and CDR2 SQIVND (reference sequence). The CDR3 coding sequence is TGTGCCAGTAGTATAGCGTCAGGGAGGAAGTCTGGGGCCAACGTCCTGACTTTC. Translating it yields CASSIASGRKSGANVLTF.

The CDR3 DNA reads as TGTGCCAGCAGCCAAGAAACCGCCACCTACGAGCAGTACTTC. Amino acid sequence: CASSQETATYEQYF. The chain joins TRBV14 to TRBJ2-7; D is unclear. Trimming stripped 0 bases from V and 2 bases from J, with 8 bases between. CDR3 length equals 14 residues. The V gene's germline CDR1 is SGHDN and CDR2 FVKESK. The full variable domain, rest sourced from reference TRBV14 and TRBJ2-7, is EAGVTQFPSHSVIEKGQTVTLRCDPISGHDNLYWYRRVMGKEIKFLLHFVKESKQDESGMPNNRFLAERTGGTYSTLKVQPAELEDSGVYFCASSQETATYEQYFGPGTRLTVT.

The chain uses TRBV19 and TRBJ1-6; 7 bases agree with TRBD1. Germline values: CDR1 LNHDA, CDR2 SQIVND (reference sequence). Trimming took 10 bases from V and 7 from J; bases not matched to a gene: 7. The CDR3 covers 13 residues. The DNA for the CDR3 is TGTGCCACTACACAGGGGCTGAATTCACCCCTCCACTTT. Translating gives CATTQGLNSPLHF.

The chain carries TRBV18 and TRBJ2-2; 7 bases map to TRBD1. Germline-derived CDR1 and CDR2 are KGHSH and LQKENI. The ends lost 1 base at V and 0 bases at J; junction bases unmatched: 2. CDR3 length: 16 amino acids. The CDR3 spells CASSPQGAANTGELFF. CDR3 nucleotides: TGTGCCAGCTCACCACAGGGGGCTGCGAACACCGGGGAGCTGTTTTTT.

This clone was recorded a few times. The chain links TRBV19 to TRBJ1-5; 11 positions agree with TRBD1. V shed 10 bases and J 7 bases; nucleotides not matched to a gene: 18. Germline assignment: CDR1 LNHDA and CDR2 SQIVND (reference sequence). This CDR3 has 17 residues. CDR3 region: CATRAPPRTGGRQPQHF. The CDR3 coding sequence is TGTGCCACCAGGGCCCCGCCGAGGACAGGGGGCAGGCAGCCCCAGCATTTT.

V usage is TRBV7-9 and J usage is TRBJ2-2, with 7 bases fitting TRBD2. Germline-derived CDR1 and CDR2 are SEHNR and FQNEAQ (reference sequence). J lost 7 bases, V lost 2 bases, and 16 bases had no gene match. The CDR3 spans 18 residues. The CDR3 reads CASSLIPSRGGGDGELFF. In DNA form, the CDR3 reads TGTGCCAGCAGCTTAATCCCCTCCCGCGGGGGTGGTGACGGGGAGCTGTTTTTT.

This clone was counted between two and nine times. The chain recombines TRBV11-3 with TRBJ2-1; 7 bases are a match to TRBD1. Trimming cost V 5 bases and J 3 bases; bases outside gene matches: 7. The germline V gene encodes CDR1 SGHNT and CDR2 YENEEA. CDR3 length: 15 residues. The CDR3 region has the DNA TGTGCCAGCAGCCCCCGGGACAGCGACTACAATGAGCAGTTCTTC. Its protein product is CASSPRDSDYNEQFF.

In the case of this clone: The sample contains more than one DNA sequence encoding this CDR3. The rearrangement uses TRBV4-3 and TRBJ1-1; D remains ambiguous. The CDR3 has 14 amino acids. From germline, CDR1 is LGHNA and CDR2 YSLEER. V gave up 1 base and J gave up 4 bases, with 10 bases separating them. CDR3 amino acids: CASSQGGRVTEAFF. In nucleotides, the CDR3 is TGCGCCAGCAGCCAAGGAGGGAGAGTCACTGAAGCTTTCTTT.

The chain combines TRBV2 with TRBJ2-2; 7 nucleotides match TRBD1. Germline V lookup: CDR1 SNHLY, CDR2 FYNNEI. The junction had 5 bases not matched to a gene; V was cut back by 5 bases and J by 5 bases. The CDR3 extends over 14 amino acids. CDR3 DNA: TGTGCCAGCAGTTCCGGGACAGTTACCGGGGAGCTGTTTTTT. It is translated as CASSSGTVTGELFF.

This chain links TRBV19 with TRBJ1-2, with TRBD1 matching 10 bases. The germline gives CDR1 LNHDA, CDR2 SQIVND (reference sequence). CDR3 size: 14 residues. Trimming took 7 bases from V and 4 from J; bases not matched to a gene: 6. CDR3 protein: CASNLGQGSYGYTF. Written as DNA, the CDR3 is TGTGCCAGTAATTTGGGACAGGGGTCCTATGGCTACACCTTC.